Listed here are 20 T cell receptor beta chains from one sample, sequenced in a study of cytomegalovirus exposure and HLA in healthy donors. 13 Jbeta primers and 60 Vbeta primers were used for the PCR. Assay: immunoSEQ multiplex PCR; the TCRdb copy retains only in-frame clones and omits some. The table lists 150,000 to 200,000 clones, 82% of them singletons, with about 1.6% in the top ten. The sequenced sample was PBMCs. Source of these receptors: a girl under 18 in good health and CMV-seropositive.

The CDR3 is CASSSSGTWTYEQYF. The CDR3 DNA is TGCGCCAGCAGCTCCTCCGGGACTTGGACCTACGAGCAGTACTTC. The chain has TRBV5-1 and TRBJ2-7, with D possibly being TRBD2 (6 bases). V lost 3 bases to trimming and J lost 2 bases, with 15 bases between them. The CDR3 covers 15 residues. The germline V gene has CDR1 SGHRS and CDR2 YFSETQ. Full variable domain (remainder filled in from reference TRBV5-1 and TRBJ2-7): KAGVTQTPRYLIKTRGQQVTLSCSPISGHRSVSWYQQTPGQGLQFLFEYFSETQRNKGNFPGRFSGRQFSNSRSEMNVSTLELGDSALYLCASSSSGTWTYEQYFGPGTRLTVT.

This rearrangement joins TRBV6-1 to TRBJ2-2, with D hard to call. The CDR3 runs 15 residues. Per the germline V gene, CDR1 is MNHNS and CDR2 is SASEGT. V was trimmed by 4 bases and J by 1 base, leaving 10 bases between them. CDR3 nucleotides: TGTGCCAGCAGTGGCAGGCCTCTGAACACCGGGGAGCTGTTTTTT. Its protein is CASSGRPLNTGELFF.

The chain is built from TRBV5-1 and TRBJ1-1; 9 nucleotides agree with TRBD1. Germline CDR1 reads SGHRS; CDR2 reads YFSETQ. The CDR3 totals 14 residues. The junction had 3 bases not matched to a gene; V was cut back by 1 base and J by 5 bases. CDR3 loop: CASSLSQGATEAFF. DNA for the CDR3: TGCGCCAGCAGCTTGTCACAGGGGGCTACTGAAGCTTTCTTT.

This rearrangement joins TRBV2 to TRBJ1-1, with unresolved D. Germline V gene sequence: CDR1 SNHLY, CDR2 FYNNEI. V gave up 7 bases and J gave up 1 base, with 4 bases separating them. The CDR3 contains 11 residues. CDR3 region: CASIQNTEAFF. The CDR3 DNA reads TGTGCCAGCATCCAGAACACTGAAGCTTTCTTT.

The V gene is TRBV6-5, the J gene TRBJ1-1; possible D gene TRBD1, 6 bases. Germline V CDR1 and CDR2: MNHEY, SVGAGI. Trimming pared 5 bases from V and 4 bases from J, leaving 14 bases between. CDR3 size: 14 residues. CDR3 in amino acids: CASSIQGLSTEAFF. The CDR3 DNA reads as TGTGCCAGCAGTATACAGGGCCTGAGCACTGAAGCTTTCTTT.

The chain combines TRBV29-1 with TRBJ2-1; D is unclear. This CDR3 spans 11 amino acids. V lost 6 bases, J lost 2 bases, and 5 bases lay in between. Germline CDR1 reads SQVTM; CDR2 reads ANQGSEA. In nucleotides, the CDR3 is TGCAGCGTCGACACCTACAATGAGCAGTTCTTC. Translating gives CSVDTYNEQFF.

The chain combines TRBV27 with TRBJ1-1, with D possibly being TRBD1 (6 bases). The CDR3 length is 13 residues. The V end lost 4 bases, the J end lost 3 bases, and 9 bases lay between the germline ends. Germline values: CDR1 MNHEY, CDR2 SMNVEV (reference sequence). CDR3 sequence reads: CASSYRDHTEAFF. The CDR3 coding sequence is TGTGCCAGCAGTTACAGGGATCACACTGAAGCTTTCTTT.

The chain carries TRBV4-1 and TRBJ2-1; the match to TRBD2 covers 12 bases. CDR3 length equals 16 residues. J was trimmed by 6 bases and V by 4 bases; bases with no gene match: 7. Germline CDR1 reads MGHRA; CDR2 reads YSYEKL. CDR3 amino acids: CASSLLPGLAGNEQFF. The DNA for the CDR3 is TGCGCCAGCAGCCTCCTGCCGGGACTAGCGGGCAATGAGCAGTTCTTC.

J is TRBJ2-7 and V is TRBV7-9; D gene uncertain. The CDR3 spans 13 residues. V was cut by 5 bases and J by 0 bases, with 8 bases left in between. Germline V gene sequence: CDR1 SEHNR, CDR2 FQNEAQ (reference sequence). CDR3 sequence: CASSPPSSYEQYF. Here the CDR3 DNA reads TGTGCCAGCAGCCCCCCCAGCTCCTACGAGCAGTACTTC.

J is TRBJ2-3 and V is TRBV10-3, with 10 nucleotides matching TRBD2. The J segment lost 2 bases and the V segment lost 2 bases, leaving 1 base of the junction unmatched. Germline V gene data show CDR1 as ENHRY and CDR2 as SYGVKD. The CDR3 length is 15 residues. CDR3 in amino acids: CAISELAGVTDTQYF. The CDR3 bases are TGTGCCATCAGTGAGCTAGCGGGGGTCACAGATACGCAGTATTTT.

This rearrangement joins TRBV5-1 to TRBJ1-1; a weak D match, TRBD1 (6 bases). V was clipped by 4 bases and J by 0 bases, with 19 bases between them. Germline V gene sequence: CDR1 SGHRS, CDR2 YFSETQ. The CDR3 spans 17 residues. The CDR3 spells CASSDITRTDLNTEAFF. CDR3 sequence (DNA): TGCGCCAGCAGCGACATAACTAGGACAGATCTGAACACTGAAGCTTTCTTT. Supplemented by reference TRBV5-1 and TRBJ1-1, the full variable domain reads KAGVTQTPRYLIKTRGQQVTLSCSPISGHRSVSWYQQTPGQGLQFLFEYFSETQRNKGNFPGRFSGRQFSNSRSEMNVSTLELGDSALYLCASSDITRTDLNTEAFFGQGTRLTVV.

A single count supports this clone. This chain joins TRBV19 and TRBJ1-1, with D hard to call. V lost 6 bases and J lost 1, with 9 bases in between. There are 13 residues in the CDR3. Per the germline V gene, CDR1 is LNHDA and CDR2 is SQIVND (reference sequence). The CDR3 loop is CASRPPKNTEAFF. The DNA of the CDR3 is TGTGCCAGTAGGCCTCCTAAGAACACTGAAGCTTTCTTT.

The chain links TRBV11-2 to TRBJ2-7, with D possibly matching TRBD1 (6 bases). The CDR3 consists of 15 residues. Between the trimmed V and J ends, which lost 4 bases and 0 bases, there was a span of 13 bases. Germline values: CDR1 SGHAT, CDR2 FQNNGV. CDR3 DNA: TGTGCCAGCAGCTCCCCAGGGGCCAACTCCTACGAGCAGTACTTC. It encodes CASSSPGANSYEQYF. The full variable domain, with the rest looked up from reference TRBV11-2 and TRBJ2-7, is EAGVAQSPRYKIIEKRQSVAFWCNPISGHATLYWYQQILGQGPKLLIQFQNNGVVDDSQLPKDRFSAERLKGVDSTLKIQPAKLEDSAVYLCASSSPGANSYEQYFGPGTRLTVT.

V is TRBV4-2 and J is TRBJ2-7, with a weak D call TRBD1 (5 bases). Germline V lookup: CDR1 LGHNA, CDR2 YNFKEQ. This CDR3 comprises 14 residues. The V gene lost 0 bases and the J gene lost 3 bases, with 9 bases spanning the gap. In nucleotides, the CDR3 is TGTGCCAGCAGCCAAGAGGGCAGGGACTACGAGCAGTACTTC. Amino acids: CASSQEGRDYEQYF.

The chain employs TRBV5-1 and TRBJ2-1; 13 bases map to TRBD2. The CDR3 has 14 residues. Losses at the gene ends were 6 bases for V and 6 bases for J; bases not matched to a gene: 3. Germline V gene sequence: CDR1 SGHRS, CDR2 YFSETQ. The chain's CDR3 is CASKTSGGPNEQFF. The CDR3 nucleotides read TGCGCCAGCAAGACTAGCGGGGGGCCCAATGAGCAGTTCTTC.

V usage is TRBV25-1 and J usage is TRBJ1-1; 9 bases map to TRBD1. Trimming removed 6 bases from V and 6 bases from J; junction bases left unmatched: 2. The CDR3 extends over 12 amino acids. Germline V gene sequence: CDR1 MGHDK, CDR2 SYGVNS. DNA of the CDR3: TGTGCCAGCAGAGGGACAGGGCCTGAAGCTTTCTTT. Its protein is CASRGTGPEAFF.

The chain has TRBV18 and TRBJ2-2, with no clear D. CDR1 and CDR2 (germline): KGHSH, LQKENI. Trimming took off 1 base at V and 5 bases at J, with 11 bases between the two ends. This CDR3 is built from 15 residues. The CDR3 loop reads CASSPRMAETGELFF. The DNA for the CDR3 is TGTGCCAGCTCACCACGCATGGCGGAAACCGGGGAGCTGTTTTTT.

The gene calls are TRBV18 and TRBJ2-3, with 7 bases aligning to TRBD1. V was clipped by 2 bases and J by 0 bases; unmatched bases: 2. From germline, CDR1 is KGHSH and CDR2 LQKENI. This CDR3 contains 15 residues. This CDR3 is CASSPVRGSTDTQYF. The CDR3 DNA sequence: TGTGCCAGCTCACCAGTCAGGGGGAGCACAGATACGCAGTATTTT.

This CDR3 is CASSHQDRNYGYTF. As DNA, the CDR3 is TGTGCCAGCAGTCATCAGGACAGGAACTATGGCTACACCTTC. The gene calls are TRBV28 and TRBJ1-2; 7 positions match TRBD1. Germline V gene lookup returns CDR1 MDHEN and CDR2 SYDVKM. This CDR3 has 14 amino acids. With V trimmed by 5 bases and J by 2 bases, 5 bases remained unmatched.

The chain is built from TRBV7-2 and TRBJ2-7; the D is unclear. The CDR3 is 14 amino acids. From germline, CDR1 is SGHTA and CDR2 FQGNSA. The germline V and J ends were trimmed by 5 bases and 2 bases, with 13 bases remaining between them. CDR3 protein: CASSQGTETYEQYF. CDR3 DNA sequence: TGTGCCAGCAGCCAAGGTACAGAAACCTACGAGCAGTACTTC.